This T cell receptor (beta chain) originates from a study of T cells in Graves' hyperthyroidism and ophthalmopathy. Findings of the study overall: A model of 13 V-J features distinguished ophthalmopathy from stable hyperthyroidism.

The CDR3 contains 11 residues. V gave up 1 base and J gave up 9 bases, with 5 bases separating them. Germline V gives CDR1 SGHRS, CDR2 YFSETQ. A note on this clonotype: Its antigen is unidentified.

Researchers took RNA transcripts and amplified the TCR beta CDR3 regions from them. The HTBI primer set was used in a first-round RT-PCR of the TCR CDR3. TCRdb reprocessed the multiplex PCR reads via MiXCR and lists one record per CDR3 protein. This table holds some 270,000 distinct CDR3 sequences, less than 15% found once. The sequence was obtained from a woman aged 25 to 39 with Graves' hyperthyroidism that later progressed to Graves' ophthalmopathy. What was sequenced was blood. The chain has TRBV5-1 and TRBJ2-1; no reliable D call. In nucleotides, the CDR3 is TGCGCCAGCAGCTTGACCACTGAGCAGTTCTTC. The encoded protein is CASSLTTEQFF.